The TCR beta chain described here comes from a study of T cell responses to AZD1222 COVID-19 vaccine. Using immunoSEQ multiplex PCR, the repertoire was profiled, and TCRdb retains in-frame clones only, with some absent. The data contain about 120,000 clones, around 90% of them seen just once; the ten biggest clones take up about 3.3%. The CDR3 is 15 residues long. Germline lookup yields CDR1 LNHDA and CDR2 SQIVND (reference sequence). V shed 1 base and J shed 3 bases, with 12 bases lying between them. Findings and caveats of the study: Spike-wide vaccine-associated CD4 TCRs dominated at 160-218 and 743-854. All repertoire sampling was performed exclusively after the peak T cell response.

Remarks on this clone: Its antigen is unidentified.

Second doses at about 4 or about 12 weeks were pooled. The chain carries TRBV19 and TRBJ2-5; a weak D match, TRBD2 (6 bases). Sequenced material: peripheral blood, taken 28 days after the second AZD1222 dose. The receptor was isolated from an adult who received the AZD1222 COVID-19 vaccine. CDR3 coding DNA: TGTGCCAGTAGTATAGCCCGGACTACTAAAGAGACCCAGTACTTC. Translated: CASSIARTTKETQYF.